Here is one T cell receptor (beta chain) with its context. Its antigen has not been determined. No clone much larger than this one lies a single base away; base qualities are absent. The protocol used for the library was 5' RACE. TCRdb lists the instrument as Illumina HiSeq 2500. A second PCR of roughly 7 to 11 cycles was run with a J-beta primer mix and a sample-barcoded 5' primer. A unique molecular identifier was introduced onto each TCR beta cDNA molecule by a template-switch 5' adaptor carrying 12 random nucleotides. At least 2.5 million CDR3-containing paired-end reads were obtained from each sample. First-strand cDNA was synthesized from all RNA with the Mint cDNA synthesis kit, primed by a TRBC-specific oligonucleotide. After uracil-DNA glycosylase treatment, a first 18-cycle PCR used universal primers M1SS and BC2_uni_R on all cDNA. The original methods were these. Normalization of each sample was performed by random selection of 1 million high-quality reads, each carrying a distinct molecular identifier. Instead of being binned into consensus sequences, reads that shared molecular identifiers were thrown out. MiTCR, run with a Q25 quality threshold and the strictest error-elimination algorithm, handled CDR3 identification, clonotype clustering and error correction. Lower-bound total TCR beta diversity was estimated with a nonparametric unseen species model using Euler transformation. TCRdb reprocessing: public reads trimmed at Q25 with fastp, clones called with MiXCR, in-frame beta chains kept. Each entry merges the rows of one CDR3 protein and shows their most common DNA and genes. None of the V and J calls come from the authors' own analysis; TCRdb made them. The sample data list approximately 730,000 distinct CDR3 sequences, and about 48% of these were observed just once. The top ten hold about 38% of the sample.

Donors were 39 systemically healthy Caucasian individuals from Russia aged 6 to 90 years. Each donor gave around 9.8 milliliters of peripheral blood, collected into EDTA-treated Vacutainer tubes. Ficoll-Paque density-gradient centrifugation was used to isolate PBMCs, with at least 6.5 million obtained per sample. Total RNA was extracted from PBMCs with Trizol reagent, with at least 5.5 micrograms obtained per sample. For every donor, flow cytometry on a PBMC aliquot measured the percentage of naive CD45RAhigh/CD27high T cells. This specimen comes from a study of blood T cells in healthy people across ages (dated by TCRdb to between 2014 and 2017). Notes on the research overall: In model experiments, roughly one uniquely barcoded TCR beta cDNA molecule per two T cells was captured by template switching. Age-related changes in TCR beta repertoire diversity were measured in the study by deep sequencing normalized with unique cDNA molecular identifiers. Four age groups were formed from the donors: young (average 16 years), middle-aged (around 39), aged (62) and long-lived (around 82). To avoid experimental bias, donors of different ages were spread randomly across the sequencing lanes. The study analyzed two additional independent replicas of 1 million unique cDNA reads from the same blood draw for two donors, one aged 18 to 29 and one aged 80 or older.

V and J lose 0 bases and 7 bases, and a span of 13 bases separates them. The CDR3 has 15 amino acids, counting the end cysteine and phenylalanine. Solely the CDR3 DNA is kept, with 45 bases framed from the first base. The germline V gene (reference sequence) provides CDR1 LGHDT and CDR2 YNNKEL. Study-wide findings and limitations: Because the CMV infection status of the donors was unknown, age-related changes in expanded clonotypes may potentially have been confounded. Compared with the aged group, more naive CD4+ T cells, fewer expanded clones and increased TCR diversity were shown by the long-lived group, suggesting age selection. Total diversity estimates from one million sequenced T cells were considered lower bounds and underestimates. Conclusive comparison of naive and antigen-experienced compartments was prevented by the profiling of bulk unsorted PBMCs. As age increased, observed TCR beta diversity per million T cells dropped in a roughly linear way, and a significant reduction was already evident by age approximately 40. Observed TCR beta diversity correlated strongly with the percentage of naive T cells measured by flow cytometry.

The chain joins TRBV3-1 to TRBJ1-5; the D gene cannot be resolved reliably. Sequencing used blood. The sequence derives from a man older than 75 in good health. CDR3 sequence: CASSQDRAGGQPQHF. The sequence in DNA is TGTGCCAGCAGCCAAGATAGGGCAGGTGGACAGCCCCAGCATTTT. The variable domain in full, with residues beyond the CDR3 obtained from the reference TRBV3-1 and TRBJ1-5 genes, is DTAVSQTPKYLVTQMGNDKSIKCEQNLGHDTMYWYKQDSKKFLKIMFSYNNKELIINETVPNRFSPKSPDKAHLNLHINSLELGDSAVYFCASSQDRAGGQPQHFGDGTRLSIL.